Listed below are T cell receptor beta chains from one sample, sequenced in a study of blood T cell repertoires in COVID-19. Sequencing used immunoSEQ multiplex PCR; TCRdb keeps in-frame clones, though not all of them. The sample shows 350,000 to 450,000 clones, 70% to 90% of them seen only once. The sequencing input was PBMCs or T cells enriched from blood (not recorded which). These TCRs come from a woman under 30 who had been exposed to COVID-19. The CDR3 runs from the conserved cysteine through the conserved F or W. The order of the fields is CDR3 length, V gene, J gene, clone size, D gene, CDR3 DNA, CDR3 protein. D genes are given only for firm matches. A clone size is listed for some rows: how often the clone was seen (once, few, many), or a class if it is expanded.

>15|TRBV28|TRBJ1-1|-|-
TGTGCCAGCAGTTTATTATCGTCGGTGAACACTGAAGCTTTCTTT
CASSLLSSVNTEAFF
>14|TRBV7-2|TRBJ2-7|once|-
TGTGCCAGCAGCTTACGGGGGGCGATCTACGAGCAGTACTTC
CASSLRGAIYEQYF
>13|TRBV3-1/TRBV3-2|TRBJ1-5|-|-
TGTGCCAGCAGCCAAGGGGGGGGCCAGCCCCAGCATTTT
CASSQGGGQPQHF
>15|TRBV10-2|TRBJ1-1|-|-
TGCGCCAGCAGTGAGTCAGGGCAGGGGACCACTGAAGCTTTCTTT
CASSESGQGTTEAFF
>15|TRBV5-4|TRBJ2-5|-|TRBD2
TGTGCCAGCAGCTTAGCGGGGGGGCCTCTGAGGACCCAGTACTTC
CASSLAGGPLRTQYF
>16|TRBV3-1/TRBV3-2|TRBJ2-5|-|TRBD2
TGTGCCAGCAGCCAAGCACTAGCGGGGGGCAAAGAGACCCAGTACTTC
CASSQALAGGKETQYF
>18|TRBV4-1|TRBJ2-3|-|TRBD2
TGCGCCAGCAGCCAACAGGGGGGTAGCGGGAGGTCCACAGATACGCAGTATTTT
CASSQQGGSGRSTDTQYF
>16|TRBV11-2|TRBJ1-4|-|TRBD1
TGTGCCAGCAGCTTAGAACCGGGACAGGGAGATGAAAAACTGTTTTTT
CASSLEPGQGDEKLFF
>14|TRBV5-1|TRBJ1-1|-|-
TGCGCCAGCAGCTCCCAGGGTGTGAACACTGAAGCTTTCTTT
CASSSQGVNTEAFF
>17|TRBV6-1|TRBJ1-4|once|-
TGTGCCAGCAGTGTAGGGACACCGTTTGCAACTAATGAAAAACTGTTTTTT
CASSVGTPFATNEKLFF
>13|TRBV20-1|TRBJ1-6|-|-
TGCAGTGCTAGTGAGGACAGTAATTCACCCCTCCACTTT
CSASEDSNSPLHF
>16|TRBV5-5|TRBJ2-7|-|TRBD2
TGTGCCAGCAGCTCAATTCCTAGCGGGGGTACCTACGAGCAGTACTTC
CASSSIPSGGTYEQYF
>16|TRBV5-1|TRBJ2-7|-|TRBD2
TGCGCCAGCAGAACAAGGCCGGGACTAGCAGTGTACGAGCAGTACTTC
CASRTRPGLAVYEQYF
>15|TRBV20-1|TRBJ2-7|-|TRBD1
TGCAGTGCTAGTTTGTATCAGGGGGCCTCCTACGAGCAGTACTTC
CSASLYQGASYEQYF
>11|TRBV27|TRBJ2-3|-|-
TGTGCCGTTCGAGGCGGAGATACGCAGTATTTT
CAVRGGDTQYF
>17|TRBV19|TRBJ1-5|-|TRBD1
TGTGCCAGTAGTACCGACAGGGCTCAAGGAAGAAATCAGCCCCAGCATTTT
CASSTDRAQGRNQPQHF
>12|TRBV10-2|TRBJ2-7|-|-
TGCGCCAGCAGTGAGTACATATACGAGCAGTACTTC
CASSEYIYEQYF
>15|TRBV2|TRBJ1-3|-|-
TGTGCCAGCGGGTCCCGTACAGGGTCCGGAAACACCATATATTTT
CASGSRTGSGNTIYF
>14|TRBV5-6|TRBJ2-5|-|TRBD1
TGTGCCAGCAGCAGAGGCAGGGGGTGGGAGACCCAGTACTTC
CASSRGRGWETQYF
>16|TRBV7-2|TRBJ1-5|-|TRBD1
TGTGCCAGCAGCCCACGGGCCGGACAGGACCATCAGCCCCAGCATTTT
CASSPRAGQDHQPQHF
>15|TRBV9|TRBJ1-4|-|TRBD1
TGTGCCAGCAGCGAAGACACAGGGGGAAATGAAAAACTGTTTTTT
CASSEDTGGNEKLFF
>14|TRBV6-5|TRBJ2-7|-|-
TGTGCCAGCATGAAGCCGGGGACAAACTACGAGCAGTACTTC
CASMKPGTNYEQYF
>12|TRBV7-2|TRBJ1-1|once|-
TGTGCCAGCAGCTCCCAGAACACTGAAGCTTTCTTT
CASSSQNTEAFF
>14|TRBV18|TRBJ2-2|-|TRBD1
TGTGCCAGCTCTGGGGACAGAAACACCGGGGAGCTGTTTTTT
CASSGDRNTGELFF
>18|TRBV6-2/TRBV6-3|TRBJ1-1|-|-
TGTGCCAGCAGTTTCCCAATCACTGGTCCGGGAGGCGACACTGAAGCTTTCTTT
CASSFPITGPGGDTEAFF
>15|TRBV27|TRBJ2-7|-|-
TGTGCCAGCAGGCCCCTCACGACAGGCCCCTACGAGCAGTACTTC
CASRPLTTGPYEQYF
>16|TRBV27|TRBJ1-4|-|-
TGTGCCAGCAGTTTGAGCGCCTTCCCTACTAATGAAAAACTGTTTTTT
CASSLSAFPTNEKLFF
>13|TRBV2|TRBJ2-5|-|-
TGTGCCAGAACTCCACTAGCCCAAGAGACCCAGTACTTC
CARTPLAQETQYF
>19|TRBV5-1|TRBJ2-3|-|TRBD2
TGCGCCAGCAGCCCCACCCCCGCTAGCGGGGGTCCCCCAGGAGATACGCAGTATTTT
CASSPTPASGGPPGDTQYF
>14|TRBV25-1|TRBJ2-7|-|TRBD2
TGTGCCAGCAGTGTAAGCGGGAGGGCCTACGAGCAGTACTTC
CASSVSGRAYEQYF
>19|TRBV4-3|TRBJ2-1|-|TRBD2
TGCGCCAGCAGCCAGGGACTAGCGACTACGTTAAGCTCCTACAATGAGCAGTTCTTC
CASSQGLATTLSSYNEQFF
>16|TRBV9|TRBJ2-2|once|TRBD1
TGTGCCAGCAGCGCCGACCCGACAGGGGGCACCGGGGAGCTGTTTTTT
CASSADPTGGTGELFF
>14|TRBV5-5|TRBJ2-3|-|TRBD2
TGTGCCAGCAGCCAAGGGACTAGCGGAGATACGCAGTATTTT
CASSQGTSGDTQYF
>14|TRBV28|TRBJ1-4|-|-
TGTGCCAGCAGTGCATGGAGAGGAAATGAAAAACTGTTTTTT
CASSAWRGNEKLFF
>13|TRBV30|TRBJ1-1|-|-
TGTGCCTGGAGGAGTACGGGGTCGGCTGAAGCTTTCTTT
CAWRSTGSAEAFF
>14|TRBV7-9|TRBJ2-7|-|TRBD1
TGTGCCAGCAGCTGGGACAGGAGCTCCTACGAGCAGTACTTC
CASSWDRSSYEQYF
>16|TRBV24-1|TRBJ2-2|-|TRBD1
TGTGCCACCAGTGAACCGGGACAGACCAACACCGGGGAGCTGTTTTTT
CATSEPGQTNTGELFF
>12|TRBV21-1|TRBJ1-6|-|-
TGTGCCAGCAGCAATTTAAATTCACCCCTCCACTTT
CASSNLNSPLHF
>13|TRBV7-9|TRBJ1-2|-|TRBD1
TGTGCCAGCAGCTCCTGGGACAGCTATGGCTACACCTTC
CASSSWDSYGYTF